This T cell receptor beta chain was recorded in a study of vaccination effects on CD4 cells after COVID-19. Sequencing in the ViraFEST assay came after antigen-specific CD4+ T cells had been expanded with viral peptide pools, which were used to stimulate PBMC. Following culture for approximately ten days, CD4+ T cells were isolated. Vaccine recipients lacked prior SARS-CoV-2 infection and had negative nucleocapsid antibodies. This clone appeared once. The antigen remains undetermined. The CDR3 contains 14 residues. Germline V gene data show CDR1 as SNHLY and CDR2 as FYNNEI. The junction had 8 bases not matched to a gene; V was cut back by 8 bases and J by 4 bases. The protocol was immunoSEQ multiplex PCR, while the TCRdb copy is restricted to in-frame clones and leaves out a portion. This table holds 20,000 to 25,000 clones, about 65% found once.

The chain joins TRBV2 to TRBJ2-5; 9 bases fit TRBD1. Specimen: CD4+ T cells from PBMCs cultured with HCoV-NL63 spike peptides, collected before COVID-19 vaccination. This clonotype originated in a human donor who received a COVID-19 vaccine. The CDR3 DNA follows: TGTGCCAGCGGGTCTACAGGGGGCCTAGAGACCCAGTACTTC. It specifies CASGSTGGLETQYF. The variable domain in full, with the rest retrieved from reference TRBV2 and TRBJ2-5, is EPEVTQTPSHQVTQMGQEVILRCVPISNHLYFYWYRQILGQKVEFLVSFYNNEISEKSEIFDDQFSVERPDGSNFTLKIRSTKLEDSAMYFCASGSTGGLETQYFGPGTRLLVL.